This entry describes one T cell receptor beta chain. What it recognizes is unknown. Construction of TCR beta libraries was performed using quantitative 5'-RACE with molecular barcodes. TCRdb re-called the 5' RACE reads through MiXCR, storing one row per CDR3 protein. Of about 750,000 distinct CDR3 sequences in the sample, around a fifth were seen once. This sample stems from a study of CD8 T cells in ankylosing spondylitis. Study-level results: Peripheral blood samples showed relatively rare disease-linked clones, and these clones were CD8+. What appeared characteristic of ankylosing spondylitis blood was a TCR beta motif of seven to nine highly homologous variants.

This receptor was taken from a male donor with ankylosing spondylitis. The sample comprised blood, either unsorted or a sorted T cell fraction (not recorded which).

In DNA form, the CDR3 reads TGCGCCAGCAGCTTGGATATGACAGGGCGTGGAAACACCATATATTTT. As protein: CASSLDMTGRGNTIYF. This chain uses TRBV5-1 with TRBJ1-3; 7 bases line up with TRBD1. CDR3 length: 16 amino acids. Germline CDR1 reads SGHRS; CDR2 reads YFSETQ. Germline trimming cut 0 bases from V and 3 bases from J; bases unmatched to any gene: 6. The full variable domain, rest sourced from reference TRBV5-1 and TRBJ1-3, is KAGVTQTPRYLIKTRGQQVTLSCSPISGHRSVSWYQQTPGQGLQFLFEYFSETQRNKGNFPGRFSGRQFSNSRSEMNVSTLELGDSALYLCASSLDMTGRGNTIYFGEGSWLTVV.